This TCR beta chain was identified in a study of graft-versus-host responses after intestinal transplantation. Looking at the study overall: Transplants given to recipients were multivisceral, liver-intestinal, or isolated intestinal. Anti-thymocyte globulin served as induction for all recipients, who then took tacrolimus and steroids for three to four years. Whole-study results and caveats: Allografts of patients with graft-donor T cell macrochimerism showed high graft-versus-host to host-versus-graft clone ratios.

As concerns this clone: Its antigen is unknown.

Measured with immunoSEQ multiplex PCR; TCRdb has only the in-frame clones, and not every one. The repertoire has roughly 120,000 clones, roughly 91% of them found once; the top ten carry roughly 0.12%. From germline, CDR1 is SGHRS and CDR2 YFSETQ. Deletions cut 0 bases from V and 3 bases from J, with 4 bases between. The CDR3 length is 12 residues. Source: unstimulated CD4+ T cells sorted from spleen or lymph node cells, taken before intestinal transplant. The receptor's source is a human donor who received an intestinal transplant. The genes are TRBV5-1 and TRBJ2-7, with D unresolved. This CDR3 reads CASSLDLYEQYF. CDR3 DNA: TGCGCCAGCAGCTTGGATCTCTACGAGCAGTACTTC.